The clone carrying this T cell receptor (beta chain) was seen ten or more times. Its antigen is unknown. The CDR3 length is 14 residues. Germline CDR1 reads SNHLY; CDR2 reads FYNNEI. V was clipped by 5 bases and J by 0 bases, with 7 bases between them. The data originate from a study of identical twins. Whole-study findings and limits: Cross-sectional statistics, not tracking of the same donors, supported the conclusions.

A single record per CDR3 protein comes from TCRdb applying MiXCR to the 5' RACE reads. The repertoire includes 450,000 or so distinct CDR3 sequences, roughly an eighth of them detected once, and approximately 0.9% sits in the top ten. The same data also contributed to another study, on yellow fever vaccine responses in identical twins.

The rearrangement joins TRBV2 to TRBJ2-2; D is unresolved. This TCR derives from a woman aged 18 to 35 in good health. Specimen: CD4+ T cells sorted from blood. CDR3 coding DNA: TGTGCCAGCAGTTTAACGACGAACACCGGGGAGCTGTTTTTT. Translating it yields CASSLTTNTGELFF.